A selection of T cell receptor beta chains follows, all from one sample in a study of early stage breast cancer tumors. The method was immunoSEQ multiplex PCR; TCRdb's version includes in-frame clones alone and lacks a portion of them. The table has 45,000 to 50,000 clones, roughly 83% seen once. What was sequenced was blood. The origin of the receptors is a person aged 50-59 years with breast cancer. Each CDR3 is given with its conserved first and last residue. A D gene is named only where the DNA matches it firmly. Expanded clones are given a class, and other clones once, few, many or no size at all.

j_call: TRBJ2-7
v_call: TRBV11-2
d_call: TRBD1
clone_size: NA
cdr3_aa: CASSLARDSAEYEQYF
cdr3_nt: TGTGCCAGCAGCTTAGCCCGGGACAGCGCGGAATACGAGCAGTACTTC

j_call: TRBJ2-3
v_call: TRBV10-1
d_call: NA
clone_size: NA
cdr3_aa: CASSDRRGLTDTQYF
cdr3_nt: TGCGCCAGCAGTGATCGGCGGGGGCTCACAGATACGCAGTATTTT

j_call: TRBJ2-2
v_call: TRBV9
d_call: TRBD2
clone_size: NA
cdr3_aa: CASSLGLGVTGELFF
cdr3_nt: TGTGCCAGCAGCCTGGGACTAGGGGTCACCGGGGAGCTGTTTTTT

j_call: TRBJ2-1
v_call: TRBV19
d_call: NA
clone_size: NA
cdr3_aa: CASNQGGLYNEQFF
cdr3_nt: TGTGCCAGTAATCAAGGGGGGCTATACAATGAGCAGTTCTTC

j_call: TRBJ2-2
v_call: TRBV2
d_call: NA
clone_size: NA
cdr3_aa: CASKEGGGTNTGELFF
cdr3_nt: TGTGCCAGCAAGGAAGGGGGGGGCACCAACACCGGGGAGCTGTTTTTT

j_call: TRBJ2-5
v_call: TRBV10-3
d_call: TRBD2
clone_size: NA
cdr3_aa: CAISESLRGVAGARETQYF
cdr3_nt: TGTGCCATCAGTGAGTCCCTACGTGGGGTCGCGGGAGCTCGAGAGACCCAGTACTTC

j_call: TRBJ1-1
v_call: TRBV9
d_call: NA
clone_size: NA
cdr3_aa: CASSVDGRGEAEAFF
cdr3_nt: TGTGCCAGCAGCGTAGATGGAAGGGGGGAGGCTGAAGCTTTCTTT

j_call: TRBJ1-1
v_call: TRBV28
d_call: NA
clone_size: NA
cdr3_aa: CASSLSSVGMNTEAFF
cdr3_nt: TGTGCCAGCAGTCTCAGTTCCGTGGGGATGAACACTGAAGCTTTCTTT

j_call: TRBJ1-1
v_call: TRBV5-5
d_call: NA
clone_size: NA
cdr3_aa: CASNNQQALNTEAFF
cdr3_nt: TGTGCCAGCAATAACCAACAGGCATTGAACACTGAAGCTTTCTTT

j_call: TRBJ2-2
v_call: TRBV5-1
d_call: TRBD1
clone_size: NA
cdr3_aa: CASSLATLQGANTGELFF
cdr3_nt: TGCGCCAGCAGCTTGGCCACCTTACAGGGGGCGAACACCGGGGAGCTGTTTTTT

j_call: TRBJ2-1
v_call: TRBV7-2
d_call: TRBD1
clone_size: NA
cdr3_aa: CASSPDRGGHNEQFF
cdr3_nt: TGTGCCAGCAGCCCTGACAGGGGAGGCCACAATGAGCAGTTCTTC

j_call: TRBJ2-5
v_call: TRBV7-9
d_call: TRBD2
clone_size: few
cdr3_aa: CASSLGLAGVVVGETQYF
cdr3_nt: TGTGCCAGCAGCCTGGGACTAGCGGGGGTGGTCGTGGGAGAGACCCAGTACTTC

j_call: TRBJ2-7
v_call: TRBV10-3
d_call: TRBD1
clone_size: NA
cdr3_aa: CAISETGGSEQYF
cdr3_nt: TGTGCCATCAGTGAAACAGGGGGCAGTGAGCAGTACTTC

j_call: TRBJ2-2
v_call: TRBV4-3
d_call: NA
clone_size: NA
cdr3_aa: CASSQDGLANTGELFF
cdr3_nt: TGCGCCAGCAGCCAAGACGGGCTAGCGAACACCGGGGAGCTGTTTTTT

j_call: TRBJ2-1
v_call: TRBV7-2
d_call: NA
clone_size: NA
cdr3_aa: CASSSRGNEQFF
cdr3_nt: TGTGCCAGCAGCTCTAGGGGGAATGAGCAGTTCTTC

j_call: TRBJ2-7
v_call: TRBV11-3
d_call: NA
clone_size: NA
cdr3_aa: CASSLPLHQTYEQYF
cdr3_nt: TGTGCCAGCAGCTTACCGTTACATCAAACCTACGAGCAGTACTTC

j_call: TRBJ2-7
v_call: TRBV18
d_call: TRBD2
clone_size: NA
cdr3_aa: CASKTSGFPEQYF
cdr3_nt: TGTGCCAGCAAGACTAGCGGGTTCCCTGAGCAGTACTTC

j_call: TRBJ1-3
v_call: TRBV5-1
d_call: NA
clone_size: once
cdr3_aa: CASSLAGFSGNTIYF
cdr3_nt: TGCGCCAGCAGCTTGGCAGGTTTCTCTGGAAACACCATATATTTT

j_call: TRBJ1-2
v_call: TRBV18
d_call: NA
clone_size: NA
cdr3_aa: CASSAGEGYGYTF
cdr3_nt: TGTGCCAGCTCAGCAGGGGAGGGCTATGGCTACACCTTC

j_call: TRBJ1-3
v_call: TRBV7-2
d_call: NA
clone_size: few
cdr3_aa: CASSLGPETGNTIYF
cdr3_nt: TGTGCCAGCAGCTTAGGGCCTGAGACTGGAAACACCATATATTTT

j_call: TRBJ2-2
v_call: TRBV4-2
d_call: TRBD1
clone_size: NA
cdr3_aa: CASSQERGRTGELFF
cdr3_nt: TGTGCCAGCAGCCAAGAGAGGGGGCGGACCGGGGAGCTGTTTTTT

j_call: TRBJ2-3
v_call: TRBV2
d_call: NA
clone_size: NA
cdr3_aa: CASTPGTSTDTQYF
cdr3_nt: TGTGCCAGCACACCCGGGACTAGCACAGATACGCAGTATTTT

j_call: TRBJ2-7
v_call: TRBV5-6
d_call: NA
clone_size: NA
cdr3_aa: CASSLYDEQYF
cdr3_nt: TGTGCCAGCAGCTTGTATGACGAGCAGTACTTC

j_call: TRBJ1-2
v_call: TRBV30
d_call: NA
clone_size: NA
cdr3_aa: CAWSERGFYGYTF
cdr3_nt: TGTGCCTGGAGTGAGCGGGGCTTCTATGGCTACACCTTC

j_call: TRBJ1-1
v_call: TRBV11-2
d_call: NA
clone_size: once
cdr3_aa: CASSLAEGTEAFF
cdr3_nt: TGTGCCAGCAGCTTAGCGGAGGGTACTGAAGCTTTCTTT

j_call: TRBJ2-2
v_call: TRBV7-2
d_call: NA
clone_size: NA
cdr3_aa: CASSLRSRVAGPNTGELFF
cdr3_nt: TGTGCCAGCAGCTTAAGGTCGAGGGTGGCGGGGCCGAACACCGGGGAGCTGTTTTTT

j_call: TRBJ2-1
v_call: TRBV19
d_call: NA
clone_size: NA
cdr3_aa: CASRGAATSSYNEQFF
cdr3_nt: TGTGCCAGTAGGGGAGCGGCAACTTCCTCCTACAATGAGCAGTTCTTC

j_call: TRBJ1-1
v_call: TRBV19
d_call: TRBD1
clone_size: NA
cdr3_aa: CASSTAGQGRTEAFF
cdr3_nt: TGTGCCAGTAGTACGGCCGGACAGGGGAGGACTGAAGCTTTCTTT

j_call: TRBJ2-7
v_call: TRBV6-1
d_call: TRBD1
clone_size: NA
cdr3_aa: CASSEIQGYYEQYF
cdr3_nt: TGTGCCAGCAGTGAAATACAGGGGTACTACGAGCAGTACTTC

j_call: TRBJ1-5
v_call: TRBV6-6
d_call: TRBD1
clone_size: NA
cdr3_aa: CASSGGTGGDQPQHF
cdr3_nt: TGTGCCAGCAGCGGAGGGACAGGGGGAGATCAGCCCCAGCATTTT

j_call: TRBJ2-5
v_call: TRBV18
d_call: NA
clone_size: NA
cdr3_aa: CASSPGKETQYF
cdr3_nt: TGTGCCAGCTCACCAGGGAAAGAGACCCAGTACTTC

j_call: TRBJ2-2
v_call: TRBV15
d_call: TRBD2
clone_size: NA
cdr3_aa: CATSPLSQRGPGELFF
cdr3_nt: TGTGCCACCAGCCCCCTATCACAGCGGGGGCCCGGGGAGCTGTTTTTT

j_call: TRBJ2-7
v_call: TRBV7-9
d_call: NA
clone_size: NA
cdr3_aa: CASSLTADSYEQYF
cdr3_nt: TGTGCCAGCAGCTTAACGGCCGACTCCTACGAGCAGTACTTC